The present T cell receptor (beta chain) was sequenced within a study of blood T cell repertoires in COVID-19. The data were produced by immunoSEQ multiplex PCR, yet TCRdb's version contains in-frame clones alone and is incomplete. The sample records around 130,000 clones, approximately 88% being singletons. The sample was peripheral blood. The origin of this receptor is a man between 60 and 70 years old with acute or convalescent COVID-19.

CDR3 in DNA: TGCGCCAGCCTCATTCGGGGACAAGAGACCCAGTACTTC. This gives the protein CASLIRGQETQYF. This chain links TRBV10-2 with TRBJ2-5; D is perhaps TRBD2 (5 bases). Deletions cut 8 bases from V and 2 bases from J, with 12 bases between. Germline loops: CDR1 WSHSY, CDR2 SAAADI. The CDR3 totals 13 residues.